Listed below are T cell receptor beta chains from one sample, sequenced in a study of blood T cell repertoires in COVID-19. The data were produced by immunoSEQ multiplex PCR, yet TCRdb's version contains in-frame clones alone and is incomplete. The sample shows 200,000 to 250,000 clones, less than 90% of them seen only once. The sample was peripheral blood. The receptor source for this set is a man in his 60s with acute or convalescent COVID-19. CDR3s include the opening cysteine and the closing phenylalanine or tryptophan. D genes are given only for firm matches. Where a row states a size, it is once, few, many or the class of an expanded clone; other rows omit it.

j_gene: TRBJ2-5
d_gene: .
abundance: .
v_gene: TRBV11-2
CDR3nt: TGTGCCAGCAGCCCCACCACGGGGGAAAACGGGGAGACCCAGTACTTC
CDR3aa: CASSPTTGENGETQYF

j_gene: TRBJ2-1
d_gene: TRBD2
abundance: .
v_gene: TRBV28
CDR3nt: TGTGCCAGCTCCATAGCGCTAGCGGGAACCTACAATGAGCAGTTCTTC
CDR3aa: CASSIALAGTYNEQFF

j_gene: TRBJ1-6
d_gene: TRBD1
abundance: few
v_gene: TRBV28
CDR3nt: TGTGCCAGCAGATCCGGGACAGGGGTATATTCACCCCTCCACTTT
CDR3aa: CASRSGTGVYSPLHF

j_gene: TRBJ2-1
d_gene: TRBD2
abundance: .
v_gene: TRBV10-3
CDR3nt: TGTGCCATCGGACTTACTAGCGGGCGATACAATGAGCAGTTCTTC
CDR3aa: CAIGLTSGRYNEQFF

j_gene: TRBJ1-5
d_gene: .
abundance: .
v_gene: TRBV28
CDR3nt: TGTGCCAGCCTACCACAAAGCGGCGGCCTTTATAGCAATCAGCCCCAGCATTTT
CDR3aa: CASLPQSGGLYSNQPQHF

j_gene: TRBJ2-5
d_gene: .
abundance: .
v_gene: TRBV5-6
CDR3nt: TGTGCCAGCAGCTTGGCCGGCGGGATCCAAGAGACCCAGTACTTC
CDR3aa: CASSLAGGIQETQYF

j_gene: TRBJ2-7
d_gene: .
abundance: .
v_gene: TRBV28
CDR3nt: TGTGCCAGCAGTCCCCACATGAATCTCTACGAGCAGTACTTC
CDR3aa: CASSPHMNLYEQYF

j_gene: TRBJ2-1
d_gene: TRBD2
abundance: .
v_gene: TRBV25-1
CDR3nt: TGTGCCAGCAGCGGGACTAGCGGGAGTCGGACGGTCAATGAGCAGTTCTTC
CDR3aa: CASSGTSGSRTVNEQFF

j_gene: TRBJ1-5
d_gene: .
abundance: .
v_gene: TRBV27
CDR3nt: TGTGCCAGCAGCTTGACAGGCAGGACTAATCAGCCCCAGCATTTT
CDR3aa: CASSLTGRTNQPQHF

j_gene: TRBJ1-5
d_gene: .
abundance: .
v_gene: TRBV5-1
CDR3nt: TGCGCCAGCAGCTTATCGCCTACGAGCAATCAGCCCCAGCATTTT
CDR3aa: CASSLSPTSNQPQHF

j_gene: TRBJ1-2
d_gene: .
abundance: .
v_gene: TRBV28
CDR3nt: TGTGCCAGCAGTTCACTTAACTATGGCTACACCTTC
CDR3aa: CASSSLNYGYTF

j_gene: TRBJ1-5
d_gene: TRBD1
abundance: .
v_gene: TRBV6-6
CDR3nt: TGTGCCAGCAGTTACCTCCGGGACAGAAGAAAGCAGCCCCAGCATTTT
CDR3aa: CASSYLRDRRKQPQHF

j_gene: TRBJ2-5
d_gene: TRBD2
abundance: few
v_gene: TRBV11-2
CDR3nt: TGTGCCAGCAGCTGGGAGACTAGCGACTCAGAGACCCAGTACTTC
CDR3aa: CASSWETSDSETQYF

j_gene: TRBJ2-1
d_gene: TRBD1
abundance: once
v_gene: TRBV12-3/TRBV12-4
CDR3nt: TGTGCCAGCAGTTTGGGACAGTACAATGAGCAGTTCTTC
CDR3aa: CASSLGQYNEQFF

j_gene: TRBJ1-2
d_gene: .
abundance: few
v_gene: TRBV27
CDR3nt: TGTGCCAGCAGTTTAGCCGGGGGTACGAAGGGCTACACCTTC
CDR3aa: CASSLAGGTKGYTF

j_gene: TRBJ2-5
d_gene: TRBD1
abundance: .
v_gene: TRBV3-1/TRBV3-2
CDR3nt: TGTGCCAGCACGGACAGGGCCCTGTACCAAGAGACCCAGTACTTC
CDR3aa: CASTDRALYQETQYF

j_gene: TRBJ2-2
d_gene: .
abundance: .
v_gene: TRBV5-4
CDR3nt: TGTGCCAGCAGCTTGCCTAACACCGGGGAGCTGTTTTTT
CDR3aa: CASSLPNTGELFF

j_gene: TRBJ2-7
d_gene: .
abundance: .
v_gene: TRBV21-1
CDR3nt: TGTGCCAGCAGCAATGAGGGCCCACATCCCCACGAGCAGTACTTC
CDR3aa: CASSNEGPHPHEQYF

j_gene: TRBJ1-2
d_gene: .
abundance: .
v_gene: TRBV3-1/TRBV3-2
CDR3nt: TGTGCCAGCAGCCCCAGGGGCCGTGGCTATGGCTACACCTTC
CDR3aa: CASSPRGRGYGYTF

j_gene: TRBJ2-7
d_gene: TRBD1
abundance: .
v_gene: TRBV7-9
CDR3nt: TGTGCCAGCAGCCCGGGGACAGGGGAGGGCGAGCAGTACTTC
CDR3aa: CASSPGTGEGEQYF

j_gene: TRBJ2-7
d_gene: TRBD2
abundance: .
v_gene: TRBV7-3
CDR3nt: TGTGCCAGCAGCCCCCGTGCCCATAGCGGGTTATACGAGCAGTACTTC
CDR3aa: CASSPRAHSGLYEQYF

j_gene: TRBJ1-5
d_gene: TRBD1
abundance: .
v_gene: TRBV4-1
CDR3nt: TGCGCCAGCAGCCAAGAGCAGGGGGTGCTTCAGCCCCAGCATTTT
CDR3aa: CASSQEQGVLQPQHF

j_gene: TRBJ2-7
d_gene: .
abundance: .
v_gene: TRBV7-9
CDR3nt: TGTGCCGGCAGCACAGGCGGCAATTACGAGCAGTACTTC
CDR3aa: CAGSTGGNYEQYF